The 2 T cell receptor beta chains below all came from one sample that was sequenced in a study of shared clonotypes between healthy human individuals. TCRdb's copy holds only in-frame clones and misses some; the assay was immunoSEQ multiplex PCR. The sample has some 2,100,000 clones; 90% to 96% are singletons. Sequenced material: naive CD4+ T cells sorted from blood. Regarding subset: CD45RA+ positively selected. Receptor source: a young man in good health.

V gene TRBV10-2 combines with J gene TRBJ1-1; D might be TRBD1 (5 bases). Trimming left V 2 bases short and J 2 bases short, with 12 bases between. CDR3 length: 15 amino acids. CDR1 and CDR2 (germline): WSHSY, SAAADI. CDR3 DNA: TGCGCCAGCAGTGAGGTCGGGACGTCAAACACTGAAGCTTTCTTT. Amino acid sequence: CASSEVGTSNTEAFF.

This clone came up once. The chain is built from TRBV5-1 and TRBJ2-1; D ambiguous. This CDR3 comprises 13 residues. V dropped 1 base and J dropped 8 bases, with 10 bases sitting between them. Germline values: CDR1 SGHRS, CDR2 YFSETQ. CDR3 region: CASSLKVGYEQFF. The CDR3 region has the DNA TGCGCCAGCAGCTTGAAGGTAGGGTATGAGCAGTTCTTC.